Sequencing of this T cell receptor beta chain was carried out in a study of OX40 agonist ivuxolimab in advanced cancers. Study observations and caveats: CD4+ and CD8+ blood T cells expanded clonally by week 6 at 0.1 to 3.0 mg/kg.

As for this clone: Its antigen is unidentified.

V lost 1 base to trimming and J lost 2 bases, with 18 bases between them. Germline values: CDR1 MDHEN, CDR2 SYDVKM. The CDR3 extends over 17 amino acids. Data came from immunoSEQ multiplex PCR; TCRdb stores just in-frame clones and leaves some out. The sample shows some 74,000 clones, 90% of them seen only once. Specimen: CD4+ or CD8+ T cells sorted from blood, collected in a trial of the OX40 agonist ivuxolimab. The sequence derives from an adult with an advanced solid tumor such as melanoma, head and neck, liver or kidney cancer. V and J are TRBV28 and TRBJ2-7, with TRBD2 as a possible D gene (6 bases). The chain's CDR3 is CASSLSQWGEQPYEQYV. In nucleotides, the CDR3 is TGTGCCAGCAGTTTATCTCAGTGGGGGGAGCAGCCCTACGAGCAGTACGTC.